This is a list of T cell receptor beta chains from one sample in a study of CD8 T cells in Susac syndrome. TCRdb called the immunoSEQ multiplex PCR reads again in MiXCR, with one record for every CDR3 protein. This table holds 150,000 to 200,000 distinct CDR3 sequences, roughly 95% found once. Sequenced: CD4+ T cells from PBMCs. All receptors come from a human donor with multiple sclerosis. The CDR3 runs from the conserved cysteine through the conserved F or W. The D gene is left open where the match is weak. Size values are once, few and many counts, or a class for expanded clones, and some rows have none.

>TRBJ2-5|TRBV4-3|.|.
CASSQVGGGETQYF
TGCGCCAGCAGCCAAGTCGGGGGTGGAGAGACCCAGTACTTC
>TRBJ2-1|TRBV10-3|.|.
CAITRGGGVGGTYNEQFF
TGTGCCATCACCCGAGGGGGGGGAGTAGGAGGGACGTACAATGAGCAGTTCTTC
>TRBJ2-2|TRBV4-3|TRBD1|once
CASSQVPGQGADTGELFF
TGCGCCAGCAGCCAAGTTCCCGGACAGGGGGCTGACACCGGGGAGCTGTTTTTT
>TRBJ2-5|TRBV15|.|once
CATSRDLSLQETQYF
TGTGCCACCAGCAGAGATCTATCACTCCAAGAGACCCAGTACTTC
>TRBJ2-5|TRBV12-5|TRBD2|.
CASGPPSGRGETQYF
TGTGCTAGTGGTCCCCCTTCAGGGAGGGGCGAGACCCAGTACTTC
>TRBJ1-4|TRBV5-1|.|.
CASSLGTAATNEKLFF
TGCGCCAGCAGCTTGGGGACAGCCGCAACTAATGAAAAACTGTTTTTT
>TRBJ2-7|TRBV4-2|.|.
CAPGRGQGCEQYF
TGTGCCCCCGGGAGGGGACAGGGTTGCGAGCAGTACTTC
>TRBJ2-1|TRBV7-9|.|.
CASSLTINEQFF
TGTGCCAGCAGCCTTACCATCAATGAGCAGTTCTTC
>TRBJ1-2|TRBV3-1|.|.
CASSQTNRNGYTF
TGTGCCAGCAGTCAGACAAATAGGAATGGCTACACCTTC
>TRBJ1-2|TRBV5-1|TRBD1|once
CASSDRAGYGYTF
TGCGCCAGCAGCGACAGGGCGGGGTATGGCTACACCTTC
>TRBJ2-7|TRBV5-1|.|.
CASSTPARAYEQYF
TGCGCCAGCAGCACCCCTGCCCGGGCCTACGAGCAGTACTTC